The 18 T cell receptor beta chains below come from one sample, sequenced in a study of blood T cell repertoires in COVID-19. Clones were read by immunoSEQ multiplex PCR, and TCRdb kept only the in-frame ones, dropping some. In the table there are 70,000 to 95,000 clones, more than 80% of which are singletons. Sequencing was performed on peripheral blood. The receptors were sampled from a human donor in a cohort sampled during active COVID-19.

The rearrangement joins TRBV5-1 to TRBJ1-1, with 11 bases aligning to TRBD1. CDR1 is SGHRS and CDR2 is YFSETQ in the germline V gene. The J segment lost 5 bases and the V segment lost 4 bases, leaving 4 bases of the junction unmatched. The CDR3 is made up of 14 amino acids. The CDR3 here is CASSPRDRGTEAFF. The CDR3 coding sequence is TGCGCCAGCAGCCCCCGGGACAGGGGGACTGAAGCTTTCTTT.

The V and J genes are TRBV6-5 and TRBJ1-6, with 10 bases lining up with TRBD1. Germline V CDR1 and CDR2: MNHEY, SVGAGI. V lost 5 bases to trimming and J lost 6 bases; unmatched junction nucleotides: 4. The CDR3 loop spans 15 amino acids. The CDR3 DNA sequence: TGTGCCAGCAGTAGAGACAGGGGGCTTAATTCACCCCTCCACTTT. Protein sequence: CASSRDRGLNSPLHF.

This clone was seen a few times. The chain is built from TRBV7-2 and TRBJ1-2, with 7 bases that match TRBD1. V was clipped by 4 bases and J by 5 bases; unmatched bases: 10. The CDR3 length is 15 residues. In germline, CDR1 is SGHTA, CDR2 FQGNSA. For the CDR3, the DNA is TGTGCCAGCAGCTCCCAGGGGGGCGGGTATTATGGCTACACCTTC. Encoded protein: CASSSQGGGYYGYTF.

The chain uses TRBV30 and TRBJ1-1; no definite D call. This CDR3 region has 13 residues. Germline CDR1 and CDR2: GTSNPN and SVGIG (reference sequence). Trimming cost V 5 bases and J 3 bases, with 13 bases left between them. CDR3 sequence: CAWEQVRDTEAFF. The CDR3 bases are TGTGCCTGGGAGCAAGTGAGGGACACTGAAGCTTTCTTT.

This clone was recorded only once. The V and J genes are TRBV19 and TRBJ2-7, with D possibly matching TRBD1 (5 bases). The CDR3 length is 14 residues. With 6 bases removed from V and 2 bases from J, the gap between germline ends came to 14 bases. Germline values: CDR1 LNHDA, CDR2 SQIVND (reference sequence). In nucleotides, the CDR3 is TGTGCCAGTAGAACCGGCAGGGTACCCTACGAGCAGTACTTC. Residues: CASRTGRVPYEQYF.

The chain employs TRBV30 and TRBJ2-7; 7 bases are a match to TRBD1. CDR1 and CDR2 (germline): GTSNPN, SVGIG (reference sequence). Unmatched junction bases numbered 22, after V lost 4 bases and J lost 4 bases. This CDR3 region has 18 residues. CDR3 protein: CAWMSDRAGGEGLYEQYF. The DNA of the CDR3 is TGTGCCTGGATGTCCGACAGGGCCGGAGGAGAAGGATTATACGAGCAGTACTTC.

V is TRBV6-6 and J is TRBJ1-2; 7 bases map to TRBD1. The trim removed 2 bases at V and 5 bases at J, leaving 8 bases unmatched. There are 15 residues in the CDR3. CDR1 is MNHNY, CDR2 SVGAGI, per germline (reference sequence). CDR3 in amino acids: CASSYLDREVYGYTF. CDR3 coding DNA: TGTGCCAGCAGTTACCTCGACAGGGAAGTATATGGCTACACCTTC.

This chain uses TRBV5-5 with TRBJ2-2, with D possibly matching TRBD1 (5 bases). The CDR3 is made up of 14 amino acids. CDR1 and CDR2 (germline): SGHKS, YYEKEE (reference sequence). V gave up 1 base and J gave up 5 bases, with 9 bases separating them. This chain's CDR3 is CASSLTRDTGELFF. The CDR3 DNA is TGTGCCAGCAGCTTGACCAGGGATACCGGGGAGCTGTTTTTT.

The rearrangement joins TRBV5-1 to TRBJ2-3, with 11 bases lining up with TRBD2. There are 14 residues in the CDR3. From germline, CDR1 is SGHRS and CDR2 YFSETQ. The V gene end was trimmed by 3 bases and the J gene end by 7 bases; junction bases not matched to a gene: 4. CDR3 nucleotides: TGCGCCAGCAGCTCTAGCGGGGGGACTAATACGCAGTATTTT. It yields the protein CASSSSGGTNTQYF.

V and J are TRBV7-9 and TRBJ2-3; 7 bases line up with TRBD1. This CDR3 has 15 amino acids. Germline CDR1 reads SEHNR; CDR2 reads FQNEAQ (reference sequence). J gave up 0 bases and V 3 bases, and 3 bases lay outside the gene matches. The DNA of the CDR3 is TGTGCCAGCAGCTTGGGACAGCTCAGCACAGATACGCAGTATTTT. Translating it yields CASSLGQLSTDTQYF.

The chain combines TRBV19 with TRBJ1-2; 8 bases are a match to TRBD1. With V trimmed by 3 bases and J by 7 bases, 4 bases remained unmatched. CDR3 length: 13 amino acids. CDR1 and CDR2 (germline): LNHDA, SQIVND (reference sequence). The CDR3 DNA reads as TGTGCCAGTAGTATTCAGGGGGCGCGTGGCTACACCTTC. This translates into CASSIQGARGYTF.

The rearrangement uses TRBV6-1 and TRBJ1-2; tentatively, D is TRBD1 (5 bases). This CDR3 is 15 amino acids long. Trimming took off 1 base at V and 5 bases at J, with 14 bases between the two ends. Germline CDR1 and CDR2: MNHNS and SASEGT. The CDR3 nucleotides are TGTGCCAGCAGTGAAGTTCCAGAAGGGGCGTATGGCTACACCTTC. Protein product: CASSEVPEGAYGYTF.

The rearrangement links TRBV24-1 to TRBJ2-7; D gene ambiguous. V was cut by 4 bases and J by 7 bases, with 7 bases left in between. This CDR3 has 11 residues. Germline V gives CDR1 KGHDR, CDR2 SFDVKD. CDR3 amino acids: CATSDLLEQYF. Here the CDR3 DNA reads TGTGCCACCAGTGACCTCTTGGAGCAGTACTTC.

This clone was counted a few times. The chain is built from TRBV19 and TRBJ1-2; D unresolved. The V end lost 0 bases, the J end lost 4 bases, and 9 bases lay between the germline ends. Germline CDR1 is LNHDA and CDR2 is SQIVND (reference sequence). The CDR3 is 14 residues long. CDR3: CASSIDRQVYGYTF. CDR3 sequence (DNA): TGTGCCAGTAGTATAGATCGGCAGGTCTATGGCTACACCTTC.

The chain is built from TRBV29-1 and TRBJ1-5; D is undetermined. Germline CDR1 is SQVTM and CDR2 is ANQGSEA. The CDR3 is 13 residues long. Trimming cost V 4 bases and J 1 base, with 8 bases left between them. CDR3 nucleotides: TGCAGCGTTGCGCGGGGAAGCAATCAGCCCCAGCATTTT. Amino acids: CSVARGSNQPQHF. The full variable domain, its missing parts supplied by reference TRBV29-1 and TRBJ1-5, is SAVISQKPSRDICQRGTSLTIQCQVDSQVTMMFWYRQQPGQSLTLIATANQGSEATYESGFVIDKFPISRPNLTFSTLTVSNMSPEDSSIYLCSVARGSNQPQHFGDGTRLSIL.

The chain couples TRBV9 to TRBJ2-2; D not certain. The CDR3 is 14 residues long. Trimming took off 0 bases at V and 4 bases at J, with 7 bases between the two ends. Looked up from germline, CDR1 is SGDLS and CDR2 is YYNGEE. CDR3 coding DNA: TGTGCCAGCAGCGTAGGCTGGGCCACCGGGGAGCTGTTTTTT. It yields the protein CASSVGWATGELFF.

This clone came up once. The V gene is TRBV5-1, the J gene TRBJ2-2, with TRBD1 matching 7 bases. The CDR3 is 15 amino acids. Germline V gives CDR1 SGHRS, CDR2 YFSETQ. J was trimmed by 6 bases and V by 1 base; bases with no gene match: 6. CDR3: CASSLRDRGPGELFF. The CDR3 DNA reads as TGCGCCAGCAGCTTGCGGGACAGAGGACCCGGGGAGCTGTTTTTT. Full variable domain (remainder filled in from reference TRBV5-1 and TRBJ2-2): KAGVTQTPRYLIKTRGQQVTLSCSPISGHRSVSWYQQTPGQGLQFLFEYFSETQRNKGNFPGRFSGRQFSNSRSEMNVSTLELGDSALYLCASSLRDRGPGELFFGEGSRLTVL.

The chain couples TRBV28 to TRBJ2-1; D remains unclear. The CDR3 runs to 17 residues. V was shortened by 1 base and J by 6 bases, with 19 bases between the two germline ends. Germline loops: CDR1 MDHEN, CDR2 SYDVKM. The chain's CDR3 is CASSLFVSSHTPNEQFF. The CDR3 DNA reads TGTGCCAGCAGTTTATTTGTTTCCAGTCACACACCCAATGAGCAGTTCTTC.